The 4 T cell receptor beta chains reported below all come from one sample, sequenced in a study of cytomegalovirus exposure and HLA in healthy donors. Both 60 Vbeta primers and 13 Jbeta primers went into the PCR. Repertoires were generated with immunoSEQ multiplex PCR, while TCRdb's copy carries only in-frame clones and drops some. The sample has about 160,000 clones, 68% seen once. Sequencing was performed on PBMCs. These receptors all come from a man between 45 and 60 years old in good health and CMV-seronegative.

This clone was picked up one time. The chain uses TRBV2 and TRBJ2-7; 9 bases are a match to TRBD1. The CDR3 runs 15 residues. Germline-derived CDR1 and CDR2 are SNHLY and FYNNEI. With 3 bases clipped from V and 3 bases from J, the junction kept 6 bases outside the gene matches. In nucleotides, the CDR3 is TGTGCCAGCAGTGAGGGGACAGGGTATTTCTACGAGCAGTACTTC. It specifies CASSEGTGYFYEQYF.

This clone was picked up a small number of times. This chain links TRBV9 with TRBJ2-1, with a possible D match to TRBD1 (6 bases). Looked up from germline, CDR1 is SGDLS and CDR2 is YYNGEE. The ends were cut back, 4 bases at V and 0 bases at J, with 11 bases in the middle. The CDR3 has 15 residues. The CDR3 region has the DNA TGTGCCAGCAGCATGGACAGTGGCTCCTACAATGAGCAGTTCTTC. Amino acid sequence: CASSMDSGSYNEQFF.

This sequence joins TRBV15 and TRBJ1-1; no clear D. Germline values: CDR1 LNHNV, CDR2 YYDKDF (reference sequence). The length of the CDR3 is 15 residues. V shed 5 bases and J shed 0 bases, with 13 bases lying between them. The CDR3 DNA follows: TGTGCCACCAGCCCCCGGGAGGGCTTGAACACTGAAGCTTTCTTT. It encodes CATSPREGLNTEAFF. Filled out from reference TRBV15 and TRBJ1-1, the complete variable domain reads DAMVIQNPRYQVTQFGKPVTLSCSQTLNHNVMYWYQQKSSQAPKLLFHYYDKDFNNEADTPDNFQSRRPNTSFCFLDIRSPGLGDTAMYLCATSPREGLNTEAFFGQGTRLTVV.

The chain uses TRBV10-2 and TRBJ2-3, with D perhaps matching TRBD1 (8 bases). This CDR3 is built from 16 residues. CDR1 and CDR2 from the germline V gene are WSHSY and SAAADI. V lost 5 bases to trimming and J lost 0 bases, with 15 bases between them. This CDR3 is CASSRQGTTSTDTQYF. CDR3 coding DNA: TGCGCCAGCAGTAGACAGGGGACTACTAGCACAGATACGCAGTATTTT.